The TCR beta chain described here comes from a study of blood T cell repertoires in COVID-19. Looking at the study overall: Samples came from the United States, Italy and Spain, spanning acute and convalescent COVID-19. The analysed material was cDNA or gDNA that came from T cells, B-cell-depleted T cells, or PBMCs.

The CDR3 loop spans 17 amino acids. In germline, CDR1 is MDHEN, CDR2 SYDVKM. V shed 5 bases, J shed 0 bases, and the junction held 7 bases outside the gene matches. Authors' processing steps: Amplification with reference gene primers provided the estimates of nucleated cell counts. TCRdb keeps only in-frame clones here, not all; method: immunoSEQ multiplex PCR. The V and J calls and clone size are taken from that table; D and trimming were inferred from the DNA. This table holds over 150,000 clones, about 80% found once. V and J are TRBV28 and TRBJ1-5; 10 bases align to TRBD1. Source material: peripheral blood. The clonotype comes from a man in his 70s with active or convalescent COVID-19. The CDR3 is CASSLRDRGNSNQPQHF. Written as DNA, the CDR3 is TGTGCCAGCAGTCTCCGGGACAGGGGTAATAGCAATCAGCCCCAGCATTTT.